The present entry profiles one T cell receptor (beta chain) with its context. This specimen comes from a study of human T cells and chemical hapten exposure. Extraction yielded total RNA from whole blood (unfractionated). Unique molecular identifiers were attached to individual cDNA molecules within the library. TCRdb recomputed calls from the reads with MiXCR, one row per CDR3 protein. In the table there are about 120,000 distinct CDR3 sequences, approximately 9.3% of which are singletons. This CDR3 region has 14 residues. Trimming removed 6 bases at V and 2 bases at J, with 13 bases between. Material for sequencing was whole blood. This clonotype was sampled from a human donor in good health. Some clones in this sample may be carry-over from other donors' samples. This rearrangement joins TRBV12-3 or TRBV12-4 to TRBJ1-1, with D possibly matching TRBD1 (5 bases). For the CDR3, the DNA is TGTGCCAGCAGGGACACAGGAGCAAACACTGAAGCTTTCTTT. As protein: CASRDTGANTEAFF.